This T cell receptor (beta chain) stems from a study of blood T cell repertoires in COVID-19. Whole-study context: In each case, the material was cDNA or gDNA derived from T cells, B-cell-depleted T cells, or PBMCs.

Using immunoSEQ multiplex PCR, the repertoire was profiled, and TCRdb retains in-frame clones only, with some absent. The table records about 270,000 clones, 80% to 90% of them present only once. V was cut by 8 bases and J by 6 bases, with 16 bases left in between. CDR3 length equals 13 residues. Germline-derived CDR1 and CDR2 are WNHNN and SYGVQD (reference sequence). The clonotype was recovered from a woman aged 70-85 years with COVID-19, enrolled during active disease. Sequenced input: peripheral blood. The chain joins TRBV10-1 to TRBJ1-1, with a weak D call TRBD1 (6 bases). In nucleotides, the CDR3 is TGCGCCAGCTCCCAGGGCAGGGGCGCTGAAGCTTTCTTT. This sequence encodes CASSQGRGAEAFF.